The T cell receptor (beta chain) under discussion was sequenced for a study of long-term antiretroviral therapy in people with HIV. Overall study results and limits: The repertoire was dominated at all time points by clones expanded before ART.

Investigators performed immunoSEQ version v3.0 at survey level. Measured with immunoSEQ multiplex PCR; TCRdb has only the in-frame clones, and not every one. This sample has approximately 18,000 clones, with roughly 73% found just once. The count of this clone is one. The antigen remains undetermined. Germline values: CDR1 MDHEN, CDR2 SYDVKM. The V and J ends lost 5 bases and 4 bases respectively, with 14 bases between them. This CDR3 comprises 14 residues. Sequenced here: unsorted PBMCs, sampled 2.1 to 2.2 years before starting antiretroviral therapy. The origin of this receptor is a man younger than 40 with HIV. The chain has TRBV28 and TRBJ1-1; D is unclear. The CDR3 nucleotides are TGTGCCAGCAGTGATTCGGTAGGCGTCACTGAAGCTTTCTTT. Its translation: CASSDSVGVTEAFF.